These T cell receptor beta chains were read from a single sample in a study of CD8 T cells in ankylosing spondylitis. One entry per CDR3 protein results from TCRdb running MiXCR on the 5' RACE reads. The sample shows 200,000 to 250,000 distinct CDR3 sequences, 10% to 13% of them seen only once. The sample taken for sequencing was blood, either unsorted or a sorted T cell fraction (not recorded which). Receptor source: a male donor with ankylosing spondylitis or in good health (not recorded which). Each CDR3 is given with its conserved first and last residue. Fields, in order: J gene, D gene, V gene, CDR3 protein. The D gene is left open where the match is weak.

>TRBJ2-6|-|TRBV5-1
CASSPADFEANVLTF
>TRBJ1-5|TRBD1|TRBV20-1
CSAEPRGEGYNQPQHF
>TRBJ2-1|TRBD2|TRBV18
CASSQAGGYNEQFF
>TRBJ2-1|TRBD2|TRBV30
CACGRGEAYNEQFF
>TRBJ2-5|-|TRBV24-1
CATSDSPEPGGFSKTQYF
>TRBJ2-1|-|TRBV7-9
CASSSAGSSYNEQFF
>TRBJ2-3|TRBD1|TRBV27
CASSPPGQSDTQYF
>TRBJ2-1|TRBD2|TRBV18
CASSPRLAGSSYNEQFF
>TRBJ1-6|-|TRBV3-1
CASSQEVGTANSPLHF
>TRBJ2-3|TRBD1|TRBV20-1
CSASRQGATSTDTQYF
>TRBJ2-3|-|TRBV7-3
CASSLGTNRVTDTQYF
>TRBJ2-1|TRBD2|TRBV20-1
CSARGLVGFGEQFF
>TRBJ1-5|-|TRBV15
CATSGGWLSNQPQHF
>TRBJ2-7|-|TRBV28
CATSDRVYEQYF
>TRBJ1-1|-|TRBV19
CASRPQGGGTEAFF
>TRBJ1-3|TRBD1|TRBV5-1
CASSPGGGGRDGTIYF
>TRBJ2-7|TRBD1|TRBV10-3
CAISETGTGGNEQYF
>TRBJ1-2|-|TRBV20-1
CSVDGGVDYGYTF
>TRBJ2-3|TRBD1|TRBV20-1
CSARGTGTDTQYF
>TRBJ2-7|TRBD1|TRBV20-1
CSASGTGYYEQYF
>TRBJ1-4|-|TRBV5-1
CASSPGDALSNEKLSF
>TRBJ1-3|-|TRBV19
CASSIASTIYF
>TRBJ1-2|-|TRBV7-2
CASSLAPTGRLHDGYTF
>TRBJ2-3|TRBD2|TRBV3-1
CASSQTGLAGADTQYF
>TRBJ2-1|-|TRBV7-9
CASSLAQSGYEQFF
>TRBJ2-6|-|TRBV27
CASMTGASSGANVLTF
>TRBJ2-2|-|TRBV5-6
CASSLDGGGLTGELFF
>TRBJ2-3|-|TRBV2
CASSARNTDTQYF
>TRBJ2-3|-|TRBV5-1
CASSLQGITDTQYF
>TRBJ2-3|TRBD2|TRBV20-1
CSARDSGRGGTDTQYF
>TRBJ1-2|-|TRBV29-1
CSVGTDYGYTF
>TRBJ1-4|TRBD1|TRBV20-1
CSATLQGGNEKLFF
>TRBJ2-2|TRBD1|TRBV28
CASTYPEGQTNTGELFF
>TRBJ2-2|TRBD1|TRBV6-1
CASSDGTGNTGELFF
>TRBJ1-3|TRBD1|TRBV5-1
CASSSGQGDGNTIYF
>TRBJ1-5|-|TRBV7-2
CASSSGEGQPQHF
>TRBJ2-5|TRBD2|TRBV27
CASSLLGGAGDKKETQYF
>TRBJ2-3|-|TRBV12-3/TRBV12-4
CASADRGGTTDTQYF
>TRBJ1-1|TRBD1|TRBV5-1
CASSEGTGGTEAFF
>TRBJ1-5|TRBD1|TRBV20-1
CSASGGTGNSQPQHF
>TRBJ1-3|-|TRBV9
CASSVRQASSGNTIYF
>TRBJ2-1|-|TRBV7-8
CASSLHQGLINNEQFF
>TRBJ2-1|TRBD2|TRBV2
CASGGRTSGTRTIEQFF
>TRBJ2-7|-|TRBV3-1
CASSQGKGPDEQYF
>TRBJ2-3|TRBD1|TRBV28
CASPPPDRETDTQYF
>TRBJ2-5|TRBD1|TRBV20-1
CSASGDREVKTQYF
>TRBJ1-2|-|TRBV3-1
CASSQVGRGGYTF
>TRBJ1-1|-|TRBV10-3
CAPLGQDSNTEAFF
>TRBJ1-2|-|TRBV5-1
CASSFSEGYGYTF